The entry that follows covers one TCR beta chain sequence. Its antigen is unknown. This record comes from a study of OX40 agonist ivuxolimab in advanced cancers. Across the study: While on treatment, patients had intravenous ivuxolimab at 0.01 to 10 mg/kg every 2 weeks. Study findings and constraints: Partly responding patients at 0.1-3.0 mg/kg showed some of the smallest clonal expansion. Among T cells, CD8+ cells averaged more expanded clones than CD4+ cells. At 0.1 to 3.0 mg/kg, CD4+ and CD8+ blood T cells expanded clonally by week 6.

Assay used: immunoSEQ multiplex PCR; TCRdb lists only in-frame clones, some missing. The sample lists over 85,000 clones; roughly 91% were seen once. This CDR3 comprises 15 residues. Trimming took off 0 bases at V and 6 bases at J, with 16 bases between the two ends. Germline V gene sequence: CDR1 SGDLS, CDR2 YYNGEE. This receptor was identified in an adult with an advanced solid tumor such as melanoma, head and neck, liver or kidney cancer. The chain links TRBV9 to TRBJ2-7; possibly TRBD1 for D (5 bases). The sequences come from CD4+ or CD8+ T cells sorted from blood, collected in a trial of the OX40 agonist ivuxolimab. This CDR3 reads CASSVDWTTRREQYF. Here the CDR3 DNA reads TGTGCCAGCAGCGTAGATTGGACAACCCGCCGCGAGCAGTACTTC.